The 20 T cell receptor beta chains presented below share a single source sample, sequenced in a study of post-analysis software for immune sequencing data. For these TCRs, the target antigens are not known. cDNA libraries of TCR beta carried unique molecular identifiers. Using its own MiXCR run on the PCR reads, TCRdb lists one record per CDR3 protein. The sample lists roughly 800,000 distinct CDR3 sequences; 30% were seen once. Broader study findings: Higher frequency in patients than in controls was seen for roughly five TRBV segments, with TRBV5-6, TRBV5-1 and TRBV20-1 among them.

The sample was blood. These receptor sequences come from a girl aged 5 to 17 with multiple sclerosis.

The V gene is TRBV29-1, the J gene TRBJ1-1; D not resolved. Germline values: CDR1 SQVTM, CDR2 ANQGSEA. The CDR3 runs to 12 residues. V lost 5 bases to trimming and J lost 0 bases, with 7 bases between them. CDR3 DNA: TGCAGCGTTAGACACATGAACACTGAAGCTTTCTTT. Its protein product is CSVRHMNTEAFF. Complete variable domain (other parts from reference TRBV29-1 and TRBJ1-1): SAVISQKPSRDICQRGTSLTIQCQVDSQVTMMFWYRQQPGQSLTLIATANQGSEATYESGFVIDKFPISRPNLTFSTLTVSNMSPEDSSIYLCSVRHMNTEAFFGQGTRLTVV.

This clonotype was detected ten times or more. The V and J genes are TRBV6-6 and TRBJ2-6; D not certain. The CDR3 consists of 16 residues. The V gene lost 6 bases and the J gene lost 4 bases, with 16 bases spanning the gap. Germline CDR1 reads MNHNY; CDR2 reads SVGAGI (reference sequence). CDR3 nucleotide sequence: TGTGCCAGCAGCCACCGTGTCCTTCGGGGGGCCAACGTCCTGACTTTC. Protein product: CASSHRVLRGANVLTF.

The chain joins TRBV12-3 or TRBV12-4 to TRBJ2-3; D is unresolved. Trimming left V 1 base short and J 2 bases short, with 10 bases between. The CDR3 consists of 15 residues. The CDR3 reads CASSLDSLATDTQYF. In nucleotides, the CDR3 is TGTGCCAGCAGTTTAGACTCCCTCGCCACAGATACGCAGTATTTT.

Notes on this clonotype: This clone may be a read error of a much larger clone one base away. V and J are TRBV9 and TRBJ2-5; 9 positions agree with TRBD1. There are 14 residues in the CDR3. The trim removed 6 bases at V and 8 bases at J, leaving 11 bases unmatched. Germline CDR1 is SGDLS and CDR2 is YYNGEE. CDR3 nucleotide sequence: TGTGCCAGCAACCAGGGACAGGGTGGTACAACCCAGTACTTC. This gives the protein CASNQGQGGTTQYF.

This clonotype was detected only a few times. The V call is TRBV29-1, the J call TRBJ2-1, with a possible D match to TRBD2 (5 bases). Looked up from germline, CDR1 is SQVTM and CDR2 is ANQGSEA. The CDR3 runs to 11 residues. V lost 4 bases and J 9 bases, leaving 10 bases between the germline ends. CDR3 protein: CSVVGRGEQFF. The CDR3 coding sequence is TGCAGCGTTGTTGGCCGGGGTGAGCAGTTCTTC.

The rearrangement links TRBV12-3 or TRBV12-4 to TRBJ2-5, with a weak D call TRBD2 (5 bases). This CDR3 comprises 15 residues. The ends were cut back, 6 bases at V and 5 bases at J, with 19 bases in the middle. CDR3 region: CASSLDPRPGETQYF. In DNA, the CDR3 is TGTGCCAGCAGCCTAGACCCTAGGCCGGGGGAGACCCAGTACTTC.

The genes are TRBV7-9 and TRBJ1-4; D gene uncertain. The CDR3 extends over 13 amino acids. Trimming shortened V by 5 bases and J by 6 bases, and 10 bases separated the two germline ends. Germline V lookup: CDR1 SEHNR, CDR2 FQNEAQ (reference sequence). The CDR3 DNA reads as TGTGCCAGCAGCCTCCGGATGGATGAAAAACTGTTTTTT. Translated: CASSLRMDEKLFF.

The chain is built from TRBV24-1 and TRBJ2-5, with D tentatively TRBD1 (6 bases). Germline loops: CDR1 KGHDR, CDR2 SFDVKD. This CDR3 spans 16 amino acids. V dropped 5 bases and J dropped 7 bases, with 22 bases sitting between them. CDR3 sequence (DNA): TGTGCCACCAGTGTTAAGGACAGCTATGGACGGGGGACCCAGTACTTC. This codes for CATSVKDSYGRGTQYF.

The sample holds many counts of this clonotype. This rearrangement joins TRBV6-6 to TRBJ2-1; 8 bases fit TRBD1. The CDR3 consists of 14 residues. The V gene end was trimmed by 6 bases and the J gene end by 0 bases; junction bases not matched to a gene: 1. Germline CDR1 and CDR2: MNHNY and SVGAGI (reference sequence). The CDR3 bases are TGTGCCAGCAGCGGACAGGGCTCCTACAATGAGCAGTTCTTC. Residues: CASSGQGSYNEQFF.

This clonotype has a handful of counts. The rearrangement joins TRBV14 to TRBJ2-7; 11 positions agree with TRBD2. CDR1 SGHDN and CDR2 FVKESK come from the germline V gene. The CDR3 runs to 15 residues. The trim removed 10 bases at V and 0 bases at J, leaving 8 bases unmatched. CDR3 nucleotides: TGTGCCACAGCCCGACTAGCGGGGTTCTCCTACGAGCAGTACTTC. Its protein product is CATARLAGFSYEQYF.

This clonotype was seen a handful of times. The V call is TRBV20-1, the J call TRBJ2-3; D possibly corresponds to TRBD2 (7 bases). CDR1 is DFQATT, CDR2 SNEGSKA, per germline (reference sequence). The CDR3 covers 17 residues. V was pared by 2 bases and J by 5 bases, with 23 bases between. This CDR3 reads CSARPRRGRESGDTQYF. DNA of the CDR3: TGCAGTGCTAGACCCCGCCGGGGGCGGGAGTCCGGAGATACGCAGTATTTT.

This clonotype was detected only a few times. The rearrangement joins TRBV6-1 to TRBJ2-1; no reliable D call. The germline V and J ends were trimmed by 4 bases and 0 bases, with 13 bases remaining between them. Germline lookup yields CDR1 MNHNS and CDR2 SASEGT. This CDR3 has 16 amino acids. This chain's CDR3 is CASSAEVFNSYNEQFF. DNA of the CDR3: TGTGCCAGCAGTGCCGAGGTCTTCAACTCCTACAATGAGCAGTTCTTC.

This chain joins TRBV10-3 and TRBJ2-5, with D hard to call. This CDR3 spans 12 amino acids. Trimming pared 3 bases from V and 3 bases from J, leaving 5 bases between. Looked up from germline, CDR1 is ENHRY and CDR2 is SYGVKD. The CDR3 DNA is TGTGCCATCAGTGAACCGGAAGAGACCCAGTACTTC. Its translation is CAISEPEETQYF.

The CDR3 loop is CASSSGHRYGYTF. CDR3 in DNA: TGTGCCAGCAGTTCGGGACACCGCTATGGCTACACCTTC. The V and J genes are TRBV28 and TRBJ1-2, with a tentative D call TRBD1 (6 bases). The length of the CDR3 is 13 residues. Germline assignment: CDR1 MDHEN and CDR2 SYDVKM. The V end was cut by 4 bases, the J end by 4 bases, with 10 bases between.

Note on this clonotype: A single base separates this from a much larger clone, so it may be a read error. The rearrangement links TRBV6-1 to TRBJ2-5; TRBD1 or TRBD2 may be the D gene (6 bases each). CDR1 is MNHNS and CDR2 is SASEGT in the germline V gene. The CDR3 contains 17 residues. CDR3 DNA sequence: TGTACCATCGACGAGAGCCTGGGGGGACACCGGGGGGAGACCCAGTACTTC. Translation: CTIDESLGGHRGETQYF.

This chain connects TRBV9 to TRBJ2-1, with a weak D call TRBD1 (5 bases). Germline CDR1 and CDR2: SGDLS and YYNGEE. V lost 0 bases and J 10 bases, leaving 14 bases between the germline ends. The CDR3 contains 14 residues. The CDR3 here is CASSVAPGNREQFF. The CDR3 nucleotides read TGTGCCAGCAGCGTAGCCCCGGGTAACAGGGAGCAGTTCTTC.

On this clonotype: Relative to the germline gene, one junction end is altered; a read error may explain this. The chain is built from TRBV10-3 and TRBJ2-5, with 9 bases that match TRBD2. The tail of the sequence fits TRBJ2-7 better, so the J call may be wrong. CDR1 is ENHRY and CDR2 is SYGVKD in the germline V gene. CDR3 length: 13 amino acids. Written as DNA, the CDR3 is TGTGACATCAGGTGGACTAGCGAGACCGAGCAGTACTTC. This encodes CDIRWTSETEQYF.

The chain carries TRBV7-2 and TRBJ1-1, with a possible D match to TRBD1 (5 bases). The CDR3 runs 12 residues. Germline loops: CDR1 SGHTA, CDR2 FQGNSA. Trimming took off 2 bases at V and 11 bases at J, with 12 bases between the two ends. The CDR3 loop reads CASSLSGREAFF. The CDR3 DNA follows: TGTGCCAGCAGCTTATCAGGGCGTGAGGCTTTCTTT.

This clonotype has more than one count but fewer than ten. The chain links TRBV7-2 to TRBJ2-3; 10 bases line up with TRBD1. Germline V gives CDR1 SGHTA, CDR2 FQGNSA. V gave up 6 bases and J gave up 5 bases; unmatched junction bases: 8. The CDR3 consists of 15 residues. Here the CDR3 DNA reads TGTGCCAGCAGTAGACAGGGGGCTGCCGGAGATACGCAGTATTTT. It encodes CASSRQGAAGDTQYF.

The gene calls are TRBV29-1 and TRBJ1-1; 10 nucleotides align to TRBD1. CDR1 SQVTM and CDR2 ANQGSEA come from the germline V gene. V lost 6 bases and J lost 4; bases outside the gene matches: 8. CDR3 length: 14 residues. CDR3 in DNA: TGCAGCGTGCGGACAGGGGGGGGGAGCACTGAAGCTTTCTTT. Translated: CSVRTGGGSTEAFF.